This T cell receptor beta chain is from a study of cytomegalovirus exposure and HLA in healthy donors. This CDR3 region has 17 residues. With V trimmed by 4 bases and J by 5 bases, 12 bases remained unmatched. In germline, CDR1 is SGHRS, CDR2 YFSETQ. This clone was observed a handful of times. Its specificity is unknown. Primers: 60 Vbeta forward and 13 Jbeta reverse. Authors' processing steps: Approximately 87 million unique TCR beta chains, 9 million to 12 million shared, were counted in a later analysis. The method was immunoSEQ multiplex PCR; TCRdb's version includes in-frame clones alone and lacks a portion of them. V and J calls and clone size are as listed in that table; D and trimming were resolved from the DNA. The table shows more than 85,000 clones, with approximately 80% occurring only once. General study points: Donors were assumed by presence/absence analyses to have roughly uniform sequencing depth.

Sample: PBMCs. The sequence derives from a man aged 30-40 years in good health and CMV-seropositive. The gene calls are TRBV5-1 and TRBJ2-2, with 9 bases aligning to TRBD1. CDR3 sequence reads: CASSPYDGTGRTGELFF. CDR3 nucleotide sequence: TGCGCCAGCAGCCCCTACGATGGGACAGGGAGGACCGGGGAGCTGTTTTTT. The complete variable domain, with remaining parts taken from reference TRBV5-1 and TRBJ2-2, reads KAGVTQTPRYLIKTRGQQVTLSCSPISGHRSVSWYQQTPGQGLQFLFEYFSETQRNKGNFPGRFSGRQFSNSRSEMNVSTLELGDSALYLCASSPYDGTGRTGELFFGEGSRLTVL.